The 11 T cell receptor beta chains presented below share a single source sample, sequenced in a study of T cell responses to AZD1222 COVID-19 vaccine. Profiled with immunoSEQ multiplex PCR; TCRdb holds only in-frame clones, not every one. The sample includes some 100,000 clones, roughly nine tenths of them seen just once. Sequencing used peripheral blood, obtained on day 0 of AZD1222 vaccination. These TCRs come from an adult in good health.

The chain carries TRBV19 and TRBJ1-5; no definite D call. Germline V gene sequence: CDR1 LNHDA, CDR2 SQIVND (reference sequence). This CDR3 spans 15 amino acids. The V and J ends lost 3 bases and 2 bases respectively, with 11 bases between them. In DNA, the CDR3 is TGTGCCAGTAGTATTTACGCCGGACGCAATCAGCCCCAGCATTTT. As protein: CASSIYAGRNQPQHF.

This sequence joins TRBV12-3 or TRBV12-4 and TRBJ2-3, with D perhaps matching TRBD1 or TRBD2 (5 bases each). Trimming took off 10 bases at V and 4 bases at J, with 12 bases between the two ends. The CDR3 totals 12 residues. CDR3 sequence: CATVRGADTQYF. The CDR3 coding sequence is TGTGCCACGGTTAGAGGGGCAGATACGCAGTATTTT.

The CDR3 DNA reads as TGTGCCAGCAGCTTAAATCAGGAGGAGGGTGAGCAGTTCTTC. Encoded protein: CASSLNQEEGEQFF. V and J are TRBV11-2 and TRBJ2-1; D is possibly TRBD2 (6 bases). This CDR3 is 14 amino acids long. Germline V gene sequence: CDR1 SGHAT, CDR2 FQNNGV. V shed 2 bases and J shed 9 bases, with 14 bases lying between them.

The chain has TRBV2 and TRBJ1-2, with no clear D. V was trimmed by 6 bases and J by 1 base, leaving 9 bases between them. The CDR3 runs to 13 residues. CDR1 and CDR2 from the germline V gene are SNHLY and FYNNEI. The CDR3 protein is CASRTYINYGYTF. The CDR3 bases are TGTGCCAGCAGGACCTACATTAACTATGGCTACACCTTC.

The CDR3 spells CASRGGQDLFF. The CDR3 DNA is TGTGCCAGCAGGGGGGGACAGGACCTGTTTTTT. The V and J genes are TRBV2 and TRBJ1-4; 8 bases match TRBD1. V was clipped by 6 bases and J by 14 bases; unmatched bases: 5. The germline V gene has CDR1 SNHLY and CDR2 FYNNEI. The CDR3 is 11 residues long.

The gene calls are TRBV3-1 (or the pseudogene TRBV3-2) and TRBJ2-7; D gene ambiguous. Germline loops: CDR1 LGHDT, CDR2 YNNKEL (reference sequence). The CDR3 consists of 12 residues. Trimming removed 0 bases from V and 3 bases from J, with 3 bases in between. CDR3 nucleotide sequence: TGTGCCAGCAGCCAAGATCTCTACGAGCAGTACTTC. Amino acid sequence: CASSQDLYEQYF.

Here the CDR3 DNA reads TGTGCCAGCAGTTACGAGTCAAATTCACCCCTCCACTTT. The encoded protein is CASSYESNSPLHF. The V gene is TRBV6-2 or TRBV6-3, the J gene TRBJ1-6, with D hard to call. This CDR3 contains 13 residues. Per the germline V gene, CDR1 is MNHEY and CDR2 is SVGEGT. The V end was cut by 2 bases, the J end by 7 bases, with 6 bases between.

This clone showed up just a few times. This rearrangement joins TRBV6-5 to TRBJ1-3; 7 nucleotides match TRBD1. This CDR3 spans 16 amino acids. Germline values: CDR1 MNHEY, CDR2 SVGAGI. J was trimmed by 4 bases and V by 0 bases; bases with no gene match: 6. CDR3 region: CASSYSRGQKGNTIYF. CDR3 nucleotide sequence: TGTGCCAGCAGTTACTCACGGGGACAGAAGGGAAACACCATATATTTT.

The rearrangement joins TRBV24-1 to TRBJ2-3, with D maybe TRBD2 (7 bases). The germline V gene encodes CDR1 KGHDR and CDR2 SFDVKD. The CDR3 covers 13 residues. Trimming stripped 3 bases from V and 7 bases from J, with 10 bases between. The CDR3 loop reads CATSDRGANTQYF. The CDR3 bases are TGTGCCACCAGTGATCGGGGGGCCAATACGCAGTATTTT.

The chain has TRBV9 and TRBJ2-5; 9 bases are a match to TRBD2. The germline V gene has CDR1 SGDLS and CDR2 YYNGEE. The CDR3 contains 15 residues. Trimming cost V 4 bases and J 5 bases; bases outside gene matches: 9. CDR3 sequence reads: CASSRIAGAYETQYF. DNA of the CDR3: TGTGCCAGCAGCCGTATAGCGGGAGCGTACGAGACCCAGTACTTC.

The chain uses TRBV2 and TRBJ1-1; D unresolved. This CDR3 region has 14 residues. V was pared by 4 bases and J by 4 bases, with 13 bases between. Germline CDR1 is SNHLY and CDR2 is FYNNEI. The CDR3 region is CASSVEPRGTEAFF. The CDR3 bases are TGTGCCAGCAGTGTAGAGCCAAGAGGCACTGAAGCTTTCTTT.